Shown below are 16 T cell receptor beta chains from a single sample sequenced in a study of cytomegalovirus exposure and HLA in healthy donors. The PCR employed 60 Vbeta primers together with 13 Jbeta primers. Produced via immunoSEQ multiplex PCR; TCRdb's table is partial and in-frame only. This table holds more than 150,000 clones, about 90% found once. Source material: PBMCs. Source of these receptors: a girl under three years old in good health and CMV-seronegative.

The rearrangement links TRBV11-2 to TRBJ2-3; TRBD2 agrees at 10 bases. The germline V gene encodes CDR1 SGHAT and CDR2 FQNNGV. This CDR3 region has 17 residues. With 6 bases clipped from V and 2 bases from J, the junction kept 11 bases outside the gene matches. DNA of the CDR3: TGTGCCAGCAGAGAGGGGACTAGCGCAACCCCCACAGATACGCAGTATTTT. This encodes CASREGTSATPTDTQYF.

This clone turned up a few times. This chain joins TRBV7-3 and TRBJ2-1; 7 bases match TRBD2. Germline CDR1 is SGHTA and CDR2 is FQGTGA. The CDR3 spans 18 residues. The ends lost 2 bases at V and 0 bases at J; junction bases unmatched: 10. CDR3 nucleotides: TGTGCCAGCAGCTTAGAGGCGGGGGTCTCCTCCTCCTACAATGAGCAGTTCTTC. Its translation: CASSLEAGVSSSYNEQFF.

The CDR3 coding sequence is TGCGCCAGCAGCTTGGTTATCTCCGGGAAGGAGACCCAGTACTTC. It is translated as CASSLVISGKETQYF. V usage is TRBV5-1 and J usage is TRBJ2-5, with D perhaps matching TRBD2 (5 bases). The germline gives CDR1 SGHRS, CDR2 YFSETQ. V was cut by 0 bases and J by 5 bases, with 14 bases left in between. This CDR3 comprises 15 residues.

The chain has TRBV7-8 and TRBJ2-1, with a weak D call TRBD1 (6 bases). This CDR3 is built from 14 residues. Germline CDR1 reads SGHVS; CDR2 reads FQNEAQ. With 5 bases removed from V and 15 bases from J, the gap between germline ends came to 23 bases. For the CDR3, the DNA is TGTGCCAGCAGCCCCTACAGGGTCGGGAAGTTAGGGTTCTTC. It specifies CASSPYRVGKLGFF.

The chain joins TRBV11-1 to TRBJ2-5; 11 bases align to TRBD2. The V and J ends lost 5 bases and 4 bases, in that order; junction bases with no gene match: 6. This CDR3 comprises 15 residues. CDR1 SGHAT and CDR2 FQDESV come from the germline V gene (reference sequence). The CDR3 reads CASSVTLAGGETQYF. Written as DNA, the CDR3 is TGTGCCAGCAGCGTGACCCTAGCGGGAGGAGAGACCCAGTACTTC. Combining the CDR3 with reference TRBV11-1 and TRBJ2-5 gives the whole variable domain EAEVAQSPRYKITEKSQAVAFWCDPISGHATLYWYRQILGQGPELLVQFQDESVVDDSQLPKDRFSAERLKGVDSTLKIQPAELGDSAMYLCASSVTLAGGETQYFGPGTRLLVL.

A word on this clone: One end of the junction is discordant with germline, which a read error may explain. The genes are TRBV5-4 and TRBJ2-2, with 7 bases identical to TRBD2. The CDR3 extends over 16 amino acids. Germline V CDR1 and CDR2: SGHNT, YYREEE (reference sequence). CDR3 DNA sequence: TGTGCCAGCAGCTACAGACTAGCTACGAATACCGGGGAGCTGTTTTTT. Translation gives CASSYRLATNTGELFF.

This chain connects TRBV11-3 to TRBJ1-3; no clear D. V lost 7 bases to trimming and J lost 0 bases, with 10 bases between them. Looked up from germline, CDR1 is SGHNT and CDR2 is YENEEA. The CDR3 contains 14 residues. The CDR3 coding sequence is TGTGCCAGCACCTCGGGGTACTCTGGAAACACCATATATTTT. It codes for CASTSGYSGNTIYF.

A note on this clone: Other DNA sequences in this sample translate to the same CDR3. The chain employs TRBV4-1 and TRBJ2-2; 8 bases are shared with TRBD2. V lost 3 bases to trimming and J lost 1 base; unmatched junction nucleotides: 4. CDR1 is MGHRA, CDR2 YSYEKL, per germline. This CDR3 is 16 amino acids long. The CDR3, as DNA: TGCGCCAGCAGCCAGGGGCTAGCGGGGAACACCGGGGAGCTGTTTTTT. It encodes CASSQGLAGNTGELFF.

This chain uses TRBV7-2 with TRBJ2-7, with 11 bases that match TRBD1. V shed 6 bases, J shed 6 bases, and the junction held 4 bases outside the gene matches. Germline-derived CDR1 and CDR2 are SGHTA and FQGNSA. This CDR3 is built from 13 residues. CDR3 sequence reads: CASRTGTGGEQYF. In DNA, the CDR3 is TGTGCCAGCAGGACCGGGACAGGGGGCGAGCAGTACTTC.

The chain carries TRBV6-5 and TRBJ2-3, with no clear D. This CDR3 contains 11 residues. The V and J ends lost 6 bases and 8 bases respectively, with 9 bases between them. Germline lookup yields CDR1 MNHEY and CDR2 SVGAGI. The CDR3 region is CASSTHFTQYF. The DNA for the CDR3 is TGTGCCAGCAGCACACATTTTACGCAGTATTTT.

The chain recombines TRBV5-1 with TRBJ2-5, with 9 bases fitting TRBD1. V trimming: 9 bases; J trimming: 3 bases; junction bases outside the gene matches: 12. Germline V gene sequence: CDR1 SGHRS, CDR2 YFSETQ. The CDR3 is 15 amino acids. CDR3 nucleotide sequence: TGCGCCACCCCCGTAATCCGACAGGGGGAAGAGACCCAGTACTTC. Translating it yields CATPVIRQGEETQYF. The whole variable domain, filled in from reference TRBV5-1 and TRBJ2-5, reads KAGVTQTPRYLIKTRGQQVTLSCSPISGHRSVSWYQQTPGQGLQFLFEYFSETQRNKGNFPGRFSGRQFSNSRSEMNVSTLELGDSALYLCATPVIRQGEETQYFGPGTRLLVL.

The chain joins TRBV2 to TRBJ1-1; 8 bases agree with TRBD1. With 6 bases clipped from V and 1 base from J, the junction kept 1 base outside the gene matches. Germline V lookup: CDR1 SNHLY, CDR2 FYNNEI. The CDR3 covers 13 residues. The CDR3 DNA reads as TGTGCCAGCAGGGGACAGGAGAACACTGAAGCTTTCTTT. This encodes CASRGQENTEAFF.

The chain recombines TRBV6-5 with TRBJ1-5; 9 bases agree with TRBD1. V was pared by 5 bases and J by 6 bases, with 2 bases of the junction left unmatched. The CDR3 covers 13 residues. The V gene's germline CDR1 is MNHEY and CDR2 SVGAGI. The CDR3 region has the DNA TGTGCCAGCAGTCGGACAGGGGCTCAGCCCCAGCATTTT. Amino acid sequence: CASSRTGAQPQHF.

The V and J genes are TRBV30 and TRBJ1-1, with D possibly being TRBD1 (5 bases). The CDR3 has 13 amino acids. CDR1 GTSNPN and CDR2 SVGIG come from the germline V gene (reference sequence). V lost 1 base to trimming and J lost 3 bases, with 9 bases between them. The CDR3 reads CAWSATGHTEAFF. CDR3 nucleotide sequence: TGTGCCTGGAGTGCAACAGGACACACTGAAGCTTTCTTT.

V is TRBV19 and J is TRBJ2-7, with 12 bases identical to TRBD1. This CDR3 has 15 amino acids. Germline V gene lookup returns CDR1 LNHDA and CDR2 SQIVND (reference sequence). V was pared by 6 bases and J by 0 bases, with 3 bases of the junction left unmatched. CDR3: CASREGQGASYEQYF. CDR3 sequence (DNA): TGTGCCAGTAGGGAGGGACAGGGGGCCTCCTACGAGCAGTACTTC. The full variable domain, in which reference TRBV19 and TRBJ2-7 provide the parts outside the CDR3, is DGGITQSPKYLFRKEGQNVTLSCEQNLNHDAMYWYRQDPGQGLRLIYYSQIVNDFQKGDIAEGYSVSREKKESFPLTVTSAQKNPTAFYLCASREGQGASYEQYFGPGTRLTVT.

The CDR3 here is CAWSGQYEQYF. In nucleotides, the CDR3 is TGTGCCTGGAGTGGACAGTACGAGCAGTACTTC. The chain has TRBV30 and TRBJ2-7; a weak D match, TRBD1 (5 bases). This CDR3 has 11 amino acids. The ends were cut back, 1 base at V and 4 bases at J, with 5 bases in the middle. Germline V CDR1 and CDR2: GTSNPN, SVGIG (reference sequence). The complete variable domain, with remaining parts taken from reference TRBV30 and TRBJ2-7, reads SQTIHQWPATLVQPVGSPLSLECTVEGTSNPNLYWYRQAAGRGLQLLFYSVGIGQISSEVPQNLSASRPQDRQFILSSKKLLLSDSGFYLCAWSGQYEQYFGPGTRLTVT.